The 6 T cell receptor beta chains below were found in one sample sequenced in a study of T cell responses to AZD1222 COVID-19 vaccine. Sequencing used immunoSEQ multiplex PCR; TCRdb keeps in-frame clones, though not all of them. The repertoire holds 130,000 or so clones, with roughly 84% as singletons. Sample: peripheral blood, taken on day 0 of AZD1222 vaccination. These TCRs come from an adult in good health.

The rearrangement joins TRBV5-4 to TRBJ2-5; 7 bases fit TRBD1. CDR1 is SGHNT and CDR2 is YYREEE in the germline V gene (reference sequence). The CDR3 totals 14 residues. V shed 3 bases, J shed 3 bases, and the junction held 5 bases outside the gene matches. The CDR3 coding sequence is TGTGCCAGCAGCTCCAAACAGGGGAAAGAGACCCAGTACTTC. Translating it yields CASSSKQGKETQYF.

This chain links TRBV30 with TRBJ2-1; tentative D call: TRBD2 (5 bases). The germline V and J ends were trimmed by 0 bases and 3 bases, with 12 bases remaining between them. The CDR3 consists of 15 residues. Germline CDR1 reads GTSNPN; CDR2 reads SVGIG (reference sequence). The CDR3 sequence is CAWSVRRGGYNEQFF. For the CDR3, the DNA is TGTGCCTGGAGTGTACGACGGGGTGGCTACAATGAGCAGTTCTTC.

The gene calls are TRBV20-1 and TRBJ1-4, with D possibly TRBD1 on 5 matching bases. V was shortened by 8 bases and J by 4 bases, with 8 bases between the two germline ends. Looked up from germline, CDR1 is DFQATT and CDR2 is SNEGSKA (reference sequence). This CDR3 is 11 amino acids long. CDR3 sequence reads: CSSRVNEKLFF. CDR3 bases: TGCAGTAGCAGGGTTAATGAAAAACTGTTTTTT.

This sequence joins TRBV5-1 and TRBJ1-4, with TRBD1 matching over 12 bases. The germline CDR1 and CDR2 sequences are SGHRS and YFSETQ. After removal of 1 base from V and 4 bases from J, the junction contained 11 bases not matched to a gene. This CDR3 comprises 19 residues. CDR3 bases: TGCGCCAGCAGCTTGCCGCACGGGGGACAGGGGGCCCTTAATGAAAAACTGTTTTTT. Protein product: CASSLPHGGQGALNEKLFF. Supplemented by reference TRBV5-1 and TRBJ1-4, the full variable domain reads KAGVTQTPRYLIKTRGQQVTLSCSPISGHRSVSWYQQTPGQGLQFLFEYFSETQRNKGNFPGRFSGRQFSNSRSEMNVSTLELGDSALYLCASSLPHGGQGALNEKLFFGSGTQLSVL.

The chain carries TRBV29-1 and TRBJ2-6, with 7 bases matching TRBD1. The junction had 5 bases not matched to a gene; V was cut back by 0 bases and J by 0 bases. Looked up from germline, CDR1 is SQVTM and CDR2 is ANQGSEA. This CDR3 region has 17 residues. The CDR3 protein is CSVEDWDRDSGANVLTF. The CDR3 region has the DNA TGCAGCGTTGAAGACTGGGACAGAGACTCTGGGGCCAACGTCCTGACTTTC.

The V gene is TRBV30, the J gene TRBJ1-1; D possibly corresponds to TRBD1 (5 bases). Germline-derived CDR1 and CDR2 are GTSNPN and SVGIG (reference sequence). The germline V and J ends were trimmed by 2 bases and 5 bases, with 9 bases remaining between them. The CDR3 contains 12 residues. The CDR3 bases are TGTGCCTGGAGTCCGGACACGACTGAAGCTTTCTTT. It translates to CAWSPDTTEAFF.